This T cell receptor beta chain was sequenced in a study of blood T cell repertoires in COVID-19. Study context: Both acute and convalescent COVID-19 samples were obtained from the United States, Italy and Spain. Sources were T cells, B-cell-depleted T cells, or PBMCs; the material itself was cDNA or gDNA.

Germline V gene sequence: CDR1 SNHLY, CDR2 FYNNEI. V was shortened by 5 bases and J by 9 bases, with 17 bases between the two germline ends. The CDR3 consists of 15 residues. Original processing methods: Quantification of nucleated cells was approximated via reference gene primer amplification. Measured with immunoSEQ multiplex PCR; TCRdb has only the in-frame clones, and not every one. The V and J calls and clone size are taken from that table; D and trimming were inferred from the DNA. This sample yields 70,000 to 95,000 clones, of which just under 80% are seen a single time; approximately 15% belongs to the top ten.

This chain connects TRBV2 to TRBJ1-6, with a tentative D call TRBD1 (6 bases). The sequenced sample was peripheral blood. This TCR came from a human donor in a cohort sampled during active COVID-19. The CDR3 coding sequence is TGTGCCAGCAGTTTCCCACAGGGTTCCCTTTCACCCCTCCACTTT. Translation gives CASSFPQGSLSPLHF.